What follows are 30 T cell receptor beta chains derived from one specimen sequenced in a study of T cell changes during pregnancy in multiple sclerosis. Profiled with immunoSEQ multiplex PCR; TCRdb holds only in-frame clones, not every one. Of 70,000 to 95,000 clones in the sample, approximately 93% were seen once. Sequenced material: peripheral blood, taken after pregnancy. The receptors stem from a female donor in good health, enrolled as a control in a pregnancy study.

The V and J genes are TRBV11-2 and TRBJ1-1, with a weak D call TRBD1 (5 bases). Germline loops: CDR1 SGHAT, CDR2 FQNNGV. The CDR3 sequence is 14 residues long. With 5 bases removed from V and 0 bases from J, the gap between germline ends came to 10 bases. The CDR3 DNA reads as TGTGCCAGCAGCAGACAGTTGGTGAACACTGAAGCTTTCTTT. Residues: CASSRQLVNTEAFF.

Concerning this clone itself: Other DNA sequences of this sample code for an identical CDR3. This chain links TRBV5-1 with TRBJ2-5; no reliable D call. The V gene lost 0 bases and the J gene lost 5 bases, with 8 bases spanning the gap. This CDR3 is built from 13 residues. The V gene's germline CDR1 is SGHRS and CDR2 YFSETQ. The CDR3 is CASSLGLRETQYF. CDR3 DNA sequence: TGCGCCAGCAGCTTGGGGCTCCGCGAGACCCAGTACTTC.

The gene calls are TRBV11-2 and TRBJ2-2; 7 bases line up with TRBD2. In germline, CDR1 is SGHAT, CDR2 FQNNGV. The CDR3 contains 16 residues. Losses at the gene ends were 6 bases for V and 0 bases for J; bases not matched to a gene: 7. This CDR3 is CASRKPGTTNTGELFF. CDR3 sequence (DNA): TGTGCCAGCAGGAAGCCCGGGACTACGAACACCGGGGAGCTGTTTTTT. The whole variable domain, filled in from reference TRBV11-2 and TRBJ2-2, reads EAGVAQSPRYKIIEKRQSVAFWCNPISGHATLYWYQQILGQGPKLLIQFQNNGVVDDSQLPKDRFSAERLKGVDSTLKIQPAKLEDSAVYLCASRKPGTTNTGELFFGEGSRLTVL.

This clone was seen just once. The chain links TRBV2 to TRBJ1-6; 9 bases are shared with TRBD1. Germline CDR1 reads SNHLY; CDR2 reads FYNNEI. V was pared by 6 bases and J by 5 bases, with 8 bases of the junction left unmatched. This CDR3 contains 16 residues. CDR3 bases: TGTGCCAGCAGCCCCCCCGGGACAGGGCATAATTCACCCCTCCACTTT. It encodes CASSPPGTGHNSPLHF.

This chain links TRBV11-1 with TRBJ2-2, with TRBD1 identical over 7 bases. Per the germline V gene, CDR1 is SGHAT and CDR2 is FQDESV (reference sequence). The CDR3 sequence is 15 residues long. After removal of 5 bases from V and 3 bases from J, the junction contained 6 bases not matched to a gene. The CDR3 sequence: CASSATGPHTGELFF. CDR3 sequence (DNA): TGTGCCAGCAGCGCGACAGGGCCTCACACCGGGGAGCTGTTTTTT.

The chain recombines TRBV4-2 with TRBJ2-3; TRBD1 matches 7 bases. V lost 4 bases and J lost 3; bases outside the gene matches: 10. The CDR3 sequence is 16 residues long. CDR1 LGHNA and CDR2 YNFKEQ come from the germline V gene. The CDR3 nucleotides are TGTGCCAGCAGCCTTACTTCCGGGACAGATACAGATACGCAGTATTTT. This gives the protein CASSLTSGTDTDTQYF.

The J gene is TRBJ1-5, the V gene TRBV27; 10 positions match TRBD1. Per germline, CDR1 MNHEY and CDR2 SMNVEV (reference sequence). This CDR3 spans 14 amino acids. Trimming at V came to 6 bases and at J to 1 base, leaving 0 bases not matched to a gene. The CDR3 is CASRTGGSNQPQHF. The DNA of the CDR3 is TGTGCCAGCAGGACAGGGGGCAGCAATCAGCCCCAGCATTTT.

The gene calls are TRBV5-1 and TRBJ2-2; D unclear. CDR1 is SGHRS, CDR2 YFSETQ, per germline. The V gene lost 0 bases and the J gene lost 5 bases, with 8 bases spanning the gap. CDR3 size: 14 residues. The chain's CDR3 is CASSLDSETGELFF. CDR3 DNA: TGCGCCAGCAGCTTGGACAGTGAGACCGGGGAGCTGTTTTTT.

This chain uses TRBV28 with TRBJ2-7; 8 bases fit TRBD1. V lost 5 bases and J lost 4; bases outside the gene matches: 7. The CDR3 runs 14 residues. From germline, CDR1 is MDHEN and CDR2 SYDVKM. The CDR3 DNA reads TGTGCCAGCAGTGCCGGGACAGGCCCTTACGAGCAGTACTTC. Its protein product is CASSAGTGPYEQYF.

The V and J genes are TRBV27 and TRBJ1-1; D is unclear. Germline CDR1 is MNHEY and CDR2 is SMNVEV (reference sequence). V was shortened by 2 bases and J by 1 base, with 11 bases between the two germline ends. The CDR3 consists of 15 residues. In nucleotides, the CDR3 is TGTGCCAGCAGTTTACCGCCCCCGGGGAACACTGAAGCTTTCTTT. This codes for CASSLPPPGNTEAFF.

The chain has TRBV11-3 and TRBJ2-1, with D possibly being TRBD1 (6 bases). The CDR3 length is 13 residues. Germline V lookup: CDR1 SGHNT, CDR2 YENEEA. V lost 6 bases to trimming and J lost 4 bases, with 10 bases between them. The CDR3 loop reads CASSQGGYNEQFF. CDR3 in DNA: TGTGCCAGCAGTCAAGGGGGATACAATGAGCAGTTCTTC. Supplemented by reference TRBV11-3 and TRBJ2-1, the full variable domain reads EAGVVQSPRYKIIEKKQPVAFWCNPISGHNTLYWYLQNLGQGPELLIRYENEEAVDDSQLPKDRFSAERLKGVDSTLKIQPAELGDSAVYLCASSQGGYNEQFFGPGTRLTVL.

The genes are TRBV27 and TRBJ2-1; 10 bases align to TRBD2. Germline V gives CDR1 MNHEY, CDR2 SMNVEV (reference sequence). The CDR3 extends over 15 amino acids. V trimming: 5 bases; J trimming: 4 bases; junction bases outside the gene matches: 5. CDR3 amino acids: CASSQTSGTYNEQFF. The CDR3 bases are TGTGCCAGCAGTCAAACTAGCGGGACTTACAATGAGCAGTTCTTC.

This rearrangement joins TRBV19 to TRBJ2-7; D unresolved. This CDR3 contains 13 residues. Germline V gene lookup returns CDR1 LNHDA and CDR2 SQIVND (reference sequence). Trimming stripped 5 bases from V and 4 bases from J, with 12 bases between. DNA for the CDR3: TGTGCCAGTAGTCCCCGACTTTGGTACGAGCAGTACTTC. Protein sequence: CASSPRLWYEQYF.

The chain recombines TRBV6-5 with TRBJ1-1; D is possibly TRBD1 (5 bases). The CDR3 covers 12 residues. The germline V gene has CDR1 MNHEY and CDR2 SVGAGI. V shed 6 bases and J shed 11 bases, with 16 bases lying between them. The CDR3 region is CASSPVWGVAFF. The CDR3 DNA reads TGTGCCAGCAGCCCGGTGTGGGGGGTGGCTTTCTTT.

This clone was recorded only once. This rearrangement joins TRBV5-8 to TRBJ1-4; a weak D match, TRBD1 (6 bases). This CDR3 has 15 amino acids. Germline loops: CDR1 SGHTS, CDR2 YDEGEE. V lost 4 bases, J lost 4 bases, and 14 bases lay in between. Here the CDR3 reads CASSIGQKLNEKLFF. In nucleotides, the CDR3 is TGTGCCAGCAGCATTGGACAGAAACTTAATGAAAAACTGTTTTTT.

This chain links TRBV9 with TRBJ2-3, with TRBD1 as a possible D gene (5 bases). The CDR3 contains 15 residues. CDR1 and CDR2 from the germline V gene are SGDLS and YYNGEE. V was trimmed by 7 bases and J by 3 bases, leaving 18 bases between them. The CDR3 DNA follows: TGTGCCAGCTCCCCCCGTGGGGCCGGAACAGATACGCAGTATTTT. As protein: CASSPRGAGTDTQYF.

This chain's CDR3 is CASSDGAGGQETQYF. In DNA, the CDR3 is TGTGCCAGCAGTGACGGAGCGGGAGGACAAGAGACCCAGTACTTC. The chain uses TRBV2 and TRBJ2-5; 9 positions agree with TRBD2. The CDR3 covers 15 residues. J was trimmed by 2 bases and V by 3 bases; bases with no gene match: 4. Germline V gene lookup returns CDR1 SNHLY and CDR2 FYNNEI.

This clone turned up a few times. V gene TRBV19 combines with J gene TRBJ2-7; 10 bases are shared with TRBD2. The ends lost 5 bases at V and 0 bases at J; junction bases unmatched: 4. The CDR3 spans 15 residues. Germline V gives CDR1 LNHDA, CDR2 SQIVND (reference sequence). The CDR3 sequence is CASSASSGSSYEQYF. Here the CDR3 DNA reads TGTGCCAGTAGTGCGTCTAGCGGGAGCTCCTACGAGCAGTACTTC. The full variable domain, completed using reference TRBV19 and TRBJ2-7, is DGGITQSPKYLFRKEGQNVTLSCEQNLNHDAMYWYRQDPGQGLRLIYYSQIVNDFQKGDIAEGYSVSREKKESFPLTVTSAQKNPTAFYLCASSASSGSSYEQYFGPGTRLTVT.

V usage is TRBV11-3 and J usage is TRBJ2-7; 9 bases fit TRBD1. The V and J ends lost 3 bases and 4 bases, in that order; junction bases with no gene match: 7. Looked up from germline, CDR1 is SGHNT and CDR2 is YENEEA. The CDR3 consists of 15 residues. The CDR3 loop is CASSFPGQGLYEQYF. In nucleotides, the CDR3 is TGTGCCAGCAGCTTCCCGGGACAGGGATTGTACGAGCAGTACTTC.

The rearrangement uses TRBV7-9 and TRBJ2-1; TRBD2 matches 8 bases. Germline loops: CDR1 SEHNR, CDR2 FQNEAQ (reference sequence). The CDR3 is 16 residues long. Trimming cost V 5 bases and J 7 bases; bases outside gene matches: 13. The CDR3 DNA follows: TGTGCCAGCAGCCTTGAGGGGCTAGCGGGCTCGAATGAGCAGTTCTTC. Translating gives CASSLEGLAGSNEQFF.

The chain combines TRBV11-2 with TRBJ2-6; D gene unclear. V was shortened by 0 bases and J by 1 base, with 19 bases between the two germline ends. The CDR3 is made up of 20 amino acids. Per the germline V gene, CDR1 is SGHAT and CDR2 is FQNNGV. The CDR3 coding sequence is TGTGCCAGCAGCTTAGATCCTCCGGGTATGATAAGGTCTGGGGCCAACGTCCTGACTTTC. Protein: CASSLDPPGMIRSGANVLTF.

This chain connects TRBV7-8 to TRBJ2-5; 9 bases are shared with TRBD2. The CDR3 length is 16 residues. Looked up from germline, CDR1 is SGHVS and CDR2 is FQNEAQ. V gave up 1 base and J gave up 4 bases; unmatched junction bases: 7. The CDR3 is CASSLVPSGTPETQYF. The DNA of the CDR3 is TGTGCCAGCAGCTTAGTCCCTAGCGGGACTCCAGAGACCCAGTACTTC.

This clone was observed a handful of times. The CDR3 loop is CASNRGVVNTEAFF. The CDR3 region has the DNA TGCGCCAGCAACCGCGGAGTCGTGAACACTGAAGCTTTCTTT. The chain links TRBV5-1 to TRBJ1-1; D gene ambiguous. The CDR3 contains 14 residues. CDR1 is SGHRS and CDR2 is YFSETQ in the germline V gene. V gave up 6 bases and J gave up 0 bases, with 12 bases separating them. The full variable domain, with the rest looked up from reference TRBV5-1 and TRBJ1-1, is KAGVTQTPRYLIKTRGQQVTLSCSPISGHRSVSWYQQTPGQGLQFLFEYFSETQRNKGNFPGRFSGRQFSNSRSEMNVSTLELGDSALYLCASNRGVVNTEAFFGQGTRLTVV.

The gene calls are TRBV4-1 and TRBJ2-1, with D perhaps matching TRBD2 (5 bases). Trimming took off 2 bases at V and 0 bases at J, with 11 bases between the two ends. The CDR3 is 16 residues long. The germline CDR1 and CDR2 sequences are MGHRA and YSYEKL. The CDR3 DNA sequence: TGCGCCAGCAGCCAAATCGGACTGAGCTCCTACAATGAGCAGTTCTTC. Translating gives CASSQIGLSSYNEQFF.

J is TRBJ1-5 and V is TRBV27; D remains ambiguous. Germline CDR1 reads MNHEY; CDR2 reads SMNVEV (reference sequence). Trimming cost V 6 bases and J 7 bases, with 13 bases left between them. This CDR3 is 13 amino acids long. CDR3 residues: CASSNRGKQPQHF. In DNA form, the CDR3 reads TGTGCCAGCAGCAATCGAGGGAAACAGCCCCAGCATTTT.

The chain links TRBV6-6 to TRBJ2-5; 9 nucleotides agree with TRBD2. This CDR3 is 16 amino acids long. Looked up from germline, CDR1 is MNHNY and CDR2 is SVGAGI (reference sequence). J lost 2 bases, V lost 8 bases, and 12 bases had no gene match. The CDR3: CASGVGRTSAQETQYF. In DNA form, the CDR3 reads TGTGCCAGCGGGGTCGGGAGGACTAGCGCACAAGAGACCCAGTACTTC.

This sequence joins TRBV5-1 and TRBJ2-3; 8 bases map to TRBD2. The CDR3 covers 15 residues. After removal of 4 bases from V and 5 bases from J, the junction contained 9 bases not matched to a gene. The germline V gene has CDR1 SGHRS and CDR2 YFSETQ. The CDR3 loop is CASSPSSGSGDTQYF. The CDR3 DNA reads as TGCGCCAGCAGCCCCTCAAGCGGGAGTGGAGATACGCAGTATTTT.

This clone was seen only once. J is TRBJ2-1 and V is TRBV29-1; 10 bases are shared with TRBD1. The V and J ends lost 6 bases and 7 bases, in that order; junction bases with no gene match: 6. The CDR3 runs 13 residues. CDR1 is SQVTM and CDR2 is ANQGSEA in the germline V gene. The CDR3 nucleotides are TGCAGCGTCAGAATGGACAGGGGGAATGAGCAGTTCTTC. Its protein product is CSVRMDRGNEQFF.

A word on this clone: The sample holds other DNA sequences that translate to the same CDR3. The V and J genes are TRBV5-6 and TRBJ2-7; 7 bases are shared with TRBD2. The CDR3 spans 16 residues. V shed 0 bases, J shed 4 bases, and the junction held 10 bases outside the gene matches. Looked up from germline, CDR1 is SGHDT and CDR2 is YYEEEE. CDR3 in amino acids: CASSLGSSGLPYEQYF. The DNA of the CDR3 is TGTGCCAGCAGCTTGGGAAGTAGCGGGCTCCCTTACGAGCAGTACTTC.

The V and J genes are TRBV5-4 and TRBJ2-7; 7 bases match TRBD1. This CDR3 spans 16 amino acids. Germline trimming cut 4 bases from V and 2 bases from J; bases unmatched to any gene: 12. The germline gives CDR1 SGHNT, CDR2 YYREEE (reference sequence). The CDR3 is CASSLKRPGQTYEQYF. The CDR3 region has the DNA TGTGCCAGCAGCCTTAAACGACCGGGACAGACCTACGAGCAGTACTTC.